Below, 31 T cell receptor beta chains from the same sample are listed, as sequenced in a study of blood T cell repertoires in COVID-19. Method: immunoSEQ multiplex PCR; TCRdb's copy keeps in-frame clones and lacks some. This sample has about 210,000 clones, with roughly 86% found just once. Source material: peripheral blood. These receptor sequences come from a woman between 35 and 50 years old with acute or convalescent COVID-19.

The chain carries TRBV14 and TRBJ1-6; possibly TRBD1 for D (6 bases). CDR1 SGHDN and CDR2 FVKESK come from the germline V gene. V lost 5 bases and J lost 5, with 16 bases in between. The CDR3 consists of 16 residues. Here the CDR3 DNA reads TGTGCCAGCAGCTCCATCCGGGGGGCGAATAATTCACCCCTCCACTTT. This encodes CASSSIRGANNSPLHF.

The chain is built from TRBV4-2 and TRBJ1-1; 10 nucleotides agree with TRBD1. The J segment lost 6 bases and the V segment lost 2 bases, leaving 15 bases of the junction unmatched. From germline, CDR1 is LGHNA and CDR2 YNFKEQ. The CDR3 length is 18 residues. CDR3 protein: CASSQSPGTGVILAEAFF. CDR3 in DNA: TGTGCCAGCAGCCAATCCCCCGGGACAGGGGTTATCTTAGCTGAAGCTTTCTTT.

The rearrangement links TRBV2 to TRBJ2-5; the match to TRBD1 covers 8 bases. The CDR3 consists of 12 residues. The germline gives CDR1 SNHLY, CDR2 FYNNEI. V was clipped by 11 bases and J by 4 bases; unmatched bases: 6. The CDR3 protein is CAGTGGGETQYF. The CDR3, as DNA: TGTGCCGGCACAGGGGGAGGAGAGACCCAGTACTTC.

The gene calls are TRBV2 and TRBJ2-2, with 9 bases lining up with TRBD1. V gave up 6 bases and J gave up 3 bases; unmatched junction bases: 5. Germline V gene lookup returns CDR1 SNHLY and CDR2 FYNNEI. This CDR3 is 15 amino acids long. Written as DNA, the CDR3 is TGTGCCAGCAGAGCGGGACAGGGTTACACCGGGGAGCTGTTTTTT. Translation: CASRAGQGYTGELFF.

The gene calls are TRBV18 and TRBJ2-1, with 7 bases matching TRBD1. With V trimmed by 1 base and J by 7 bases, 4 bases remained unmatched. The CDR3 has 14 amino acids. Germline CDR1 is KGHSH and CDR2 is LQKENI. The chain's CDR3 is CASSPRDRENEQFF. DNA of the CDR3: TGTGCCAGCTCACCACGCGACAGGGAAAATGAGCAGTTCTTC.

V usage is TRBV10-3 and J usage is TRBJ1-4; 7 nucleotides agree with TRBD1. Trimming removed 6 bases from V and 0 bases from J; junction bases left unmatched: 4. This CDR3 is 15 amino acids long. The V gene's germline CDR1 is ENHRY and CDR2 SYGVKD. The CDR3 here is CAISPDRATNEKLFF. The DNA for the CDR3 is TGTGCCATCAGCCCTGACAGGGCAACTAATGAAAAACTGTTTTTT.

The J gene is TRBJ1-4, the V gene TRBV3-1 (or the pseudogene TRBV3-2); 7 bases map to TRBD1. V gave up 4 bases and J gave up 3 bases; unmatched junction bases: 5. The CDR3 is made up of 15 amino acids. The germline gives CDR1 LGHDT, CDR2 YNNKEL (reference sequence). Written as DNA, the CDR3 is TGTGCCAGCAGCCCTTTGGGACAGCCTAATGAAAAACTGTTTTTT. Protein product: CASSPLGQPNEKLFF.

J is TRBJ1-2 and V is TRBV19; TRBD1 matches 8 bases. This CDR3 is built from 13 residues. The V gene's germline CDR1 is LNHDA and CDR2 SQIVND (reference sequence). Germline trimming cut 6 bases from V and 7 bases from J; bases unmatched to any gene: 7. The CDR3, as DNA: TGTGCCAGTAGAACGACAGGGGTAGGTGGCTACACCTTC. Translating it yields CASRTTGVGGYTF.

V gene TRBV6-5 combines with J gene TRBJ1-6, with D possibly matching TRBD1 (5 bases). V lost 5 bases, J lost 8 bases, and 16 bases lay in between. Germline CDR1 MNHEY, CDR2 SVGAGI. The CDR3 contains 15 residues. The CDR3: CASSLGGPMDSPLHF. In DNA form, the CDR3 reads TGTGCCAGCAGTCTCGGGGGTCCTATGGATTCACCCCTCCACTTT.

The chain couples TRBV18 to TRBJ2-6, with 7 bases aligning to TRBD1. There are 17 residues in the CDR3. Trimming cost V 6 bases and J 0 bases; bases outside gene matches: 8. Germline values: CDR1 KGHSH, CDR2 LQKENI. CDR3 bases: TGTGCCAGCTCGGCCGGGACAGCCTACTCTGGGGCCAACGTCCTGACTTTC. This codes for CASSAGTAYSGANVLTF.

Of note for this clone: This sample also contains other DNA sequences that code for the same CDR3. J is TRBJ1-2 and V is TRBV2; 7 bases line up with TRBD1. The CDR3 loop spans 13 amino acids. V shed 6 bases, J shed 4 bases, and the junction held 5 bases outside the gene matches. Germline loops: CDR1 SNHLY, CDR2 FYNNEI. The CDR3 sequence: CASRTGRSYGYTF. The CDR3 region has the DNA TGTGCCAGCAGGACAGGGAGATCCTATGGCTACACCTTC.

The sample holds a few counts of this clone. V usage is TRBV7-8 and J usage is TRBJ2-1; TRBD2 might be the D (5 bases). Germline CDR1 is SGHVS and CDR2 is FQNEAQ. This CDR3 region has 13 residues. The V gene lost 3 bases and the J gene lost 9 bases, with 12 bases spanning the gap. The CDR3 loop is CASSLPTRTEQFF. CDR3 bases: TGTGCCAGCAGCTTGCCTACTAGAACTGAGCAGTTCTTC.

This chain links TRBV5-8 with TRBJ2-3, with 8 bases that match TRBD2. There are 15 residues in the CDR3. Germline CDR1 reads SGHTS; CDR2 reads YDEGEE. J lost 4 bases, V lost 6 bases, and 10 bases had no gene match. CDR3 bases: TGTGCCAGCACATCGGGACTAGTTCGTCCAGATACGCAGTATTTT. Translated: CASTSGLVRPDTQYF. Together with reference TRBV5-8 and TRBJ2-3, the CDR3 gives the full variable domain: EAGVTQSPTHLIKTRGQQATLRCSPISGHTSVYWYQQALGLGLQFLLWYDEGEERNRGNFPPRFSGRQFPNYSSELNVNALELEDSALYLCASTSGLVRPDTQYFGPGTRLTVL.

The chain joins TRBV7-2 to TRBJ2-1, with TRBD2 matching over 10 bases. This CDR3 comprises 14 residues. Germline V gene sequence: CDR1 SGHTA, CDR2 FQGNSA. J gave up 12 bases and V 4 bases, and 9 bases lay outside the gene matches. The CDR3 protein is CASSSRTSGPWQFF. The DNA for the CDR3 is TGTGCCAGCAGCTCTCGGACTAGCGGACCCTGGCAGTTCTTC. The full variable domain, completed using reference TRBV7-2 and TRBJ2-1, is GAGVSQSPSNKVTEKGKDVELRCDPISGHTALYWYRQSLGQGLEFLIYFQGNSAPDKSGLPSDRFSAERTGGSVSTLTIQRTQQEDSAVYLCASSSRTSGPWQFFGPGTRLTVL.

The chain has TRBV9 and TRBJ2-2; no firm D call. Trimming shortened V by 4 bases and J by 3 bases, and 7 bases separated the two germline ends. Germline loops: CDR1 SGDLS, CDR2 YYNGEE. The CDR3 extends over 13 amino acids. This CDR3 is CASSPTYTGELFF. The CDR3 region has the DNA TGTGCCAGCAGCCCGACTTACACCGGGGAGCTGTTTTTT.

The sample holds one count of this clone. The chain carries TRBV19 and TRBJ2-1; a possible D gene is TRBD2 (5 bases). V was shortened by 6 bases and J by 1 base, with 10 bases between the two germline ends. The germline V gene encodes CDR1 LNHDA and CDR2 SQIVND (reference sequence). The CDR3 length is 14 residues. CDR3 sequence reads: CASRLDLSYNEQFF. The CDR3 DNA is TGTGCCAGTAGGCTGGACTTGTCCTACAATGAGCAGTTCTTC. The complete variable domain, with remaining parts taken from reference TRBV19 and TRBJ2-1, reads DGGITQSPKYLFRKEGQNVTLSCEQNLNHDAMYWYRQDPGQGLRLIYYSQIVNDFQKGDIAEGYSVSREKKESFPLTVTSAQKNPTAFYLCASRLDLSYNEQFFGPGTRLTVL.

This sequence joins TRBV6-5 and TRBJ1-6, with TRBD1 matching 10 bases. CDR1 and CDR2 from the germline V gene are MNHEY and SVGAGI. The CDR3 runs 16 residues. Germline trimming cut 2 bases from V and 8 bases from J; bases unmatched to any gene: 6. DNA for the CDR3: TGTGCCAGCAGTTACGGCTTCGACAGGGGGCATTCACCCCTCCACTTT. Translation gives CASSYGFDRGHSPLHF.

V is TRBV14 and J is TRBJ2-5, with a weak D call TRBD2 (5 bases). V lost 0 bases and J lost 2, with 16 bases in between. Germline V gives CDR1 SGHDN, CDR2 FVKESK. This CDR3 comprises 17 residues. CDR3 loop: CASSQDLRGLPQETQYF. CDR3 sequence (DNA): TGTGCCAGCAGCCAAGATCTTCGAGGACTGCCTCAAGAGACCCAGTACTTC. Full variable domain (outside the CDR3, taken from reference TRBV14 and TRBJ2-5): EAGVTQFPSHSVIEKGQTVTLRCDPISGHDNLYWYRRVMGKEIKFLLHFVKESKQDESGMPNNRFLAERTGGTYSTLKVQPAELEDSGVYFCASSQDLRGLPQETQYFGPGTRLLVL.

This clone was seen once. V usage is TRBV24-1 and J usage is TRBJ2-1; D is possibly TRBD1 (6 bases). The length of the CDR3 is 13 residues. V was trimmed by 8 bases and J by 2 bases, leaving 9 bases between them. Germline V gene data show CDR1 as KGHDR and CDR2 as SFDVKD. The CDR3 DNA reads TGTGCCACCACTCGGACAGCCTACAATGAGCAGTTCTTC. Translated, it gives CATTRTAYNEQFF.

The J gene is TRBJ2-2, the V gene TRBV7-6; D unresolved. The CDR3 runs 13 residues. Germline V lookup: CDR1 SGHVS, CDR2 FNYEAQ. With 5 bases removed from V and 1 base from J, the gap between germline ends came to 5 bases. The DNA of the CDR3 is TGTGCCAGCAGCACAGAGAACACCGGGGAGCTGTTTTTT. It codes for CASSTENTGELFF.

The CDR3 spells CASSQQRETGIYGYTF. The CDR3 coding sequence is TGTGCCAGCAGCCAACAACGGGAGACAGGGATCTATGGCTACACCTTC. The V gene is TRBV5-6, the J gene TRBJ1-2; TRBD1 matches at 7 bases. The CDR3 consists of 16 residues. The V segment lost 4 bases and the J segment 4 bases; nucleotides outside the gene matches: 13. Germline values: CDR1 SGHDT, CDR2 YYEEEE.

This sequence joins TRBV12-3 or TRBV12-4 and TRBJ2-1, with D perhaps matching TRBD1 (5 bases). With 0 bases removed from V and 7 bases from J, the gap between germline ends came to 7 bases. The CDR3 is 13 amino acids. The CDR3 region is CASSLAQGNEQFF. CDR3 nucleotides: TGTGCCAGCAGTTTAGCCCAGGGTAATGAGCAGTTCTTC.

CDR3 sequence: CASSPEGGGRADTQYF. The CDR3 coding sequence is TGTGCCAGCAGCCCCGAGGGGGGCGGGAGGGCAGATACGCAGTATTTT. The V and J genes are TRBV9 and TRBJ2-3, with 9 bases lining up with TRBD2. The germline CDR1 and CDR2 sequences are SGDLS and YYNGEE. The CDR3 is 16 amino acids. After removal of 4 bases from V and 4 bases from J, the junction contained 10 bases not matched to a gene.

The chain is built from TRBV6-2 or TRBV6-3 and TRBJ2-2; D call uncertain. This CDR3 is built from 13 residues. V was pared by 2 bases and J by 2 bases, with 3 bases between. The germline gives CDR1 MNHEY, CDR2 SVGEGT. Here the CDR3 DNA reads TGTGCCAGCAGTTACCCAAACACCGGGGAGCTGTTTTTT. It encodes CASSYPNTGELFF.

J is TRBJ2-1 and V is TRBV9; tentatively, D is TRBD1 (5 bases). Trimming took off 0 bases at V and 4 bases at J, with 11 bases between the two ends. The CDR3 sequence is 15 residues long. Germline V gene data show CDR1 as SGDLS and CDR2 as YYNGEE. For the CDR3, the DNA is TGTGCCAGCAGCGTAGACGGACAAGTGTACAATGAGCAGTTCTTC. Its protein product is CASSVDGQVYNEQFF.

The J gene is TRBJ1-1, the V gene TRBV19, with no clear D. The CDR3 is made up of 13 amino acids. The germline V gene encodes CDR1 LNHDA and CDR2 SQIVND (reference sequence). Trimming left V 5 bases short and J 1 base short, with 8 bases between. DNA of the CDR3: TGTGCCAGTAGTTACAACAGGAACACTGAAGCTTTCTTT. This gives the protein CASSYNRNTEAFF.

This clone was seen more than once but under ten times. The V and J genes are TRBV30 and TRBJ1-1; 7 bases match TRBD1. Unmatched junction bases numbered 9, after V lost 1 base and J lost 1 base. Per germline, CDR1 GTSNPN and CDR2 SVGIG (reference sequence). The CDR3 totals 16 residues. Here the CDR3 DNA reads TGTGCCTGGAGTGCCCGGGACAGCCTCTGGAACACTGAAGCTTTCTTT. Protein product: CAWSARDSLWNTEAFF.

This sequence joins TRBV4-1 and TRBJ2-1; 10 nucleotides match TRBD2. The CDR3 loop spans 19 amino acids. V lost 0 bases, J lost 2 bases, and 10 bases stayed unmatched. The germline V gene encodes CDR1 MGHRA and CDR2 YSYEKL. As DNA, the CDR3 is TGCGCCAGCAGCCAAGACCATCTCTCGAGCGGGGGGGCCTACAATGAGCAGTTCTTC. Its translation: CASSQDHLSSGGAYNEQFF.

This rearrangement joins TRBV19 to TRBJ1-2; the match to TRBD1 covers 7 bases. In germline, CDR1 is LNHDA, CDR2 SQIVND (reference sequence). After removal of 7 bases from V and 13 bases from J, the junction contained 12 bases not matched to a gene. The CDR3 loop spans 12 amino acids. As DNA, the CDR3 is TGTGCCAGTATCTCGAGGGGGCGCGAGGGCACCTTC. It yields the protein CASISRGREGTF.

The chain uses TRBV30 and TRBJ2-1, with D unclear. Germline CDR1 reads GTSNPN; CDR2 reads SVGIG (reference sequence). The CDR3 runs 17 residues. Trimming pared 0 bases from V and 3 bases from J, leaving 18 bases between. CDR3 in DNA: TGTGCCTGGAGTGTCTCCCTGGGCCCTAAACTCTACAATGAGCAGTTCTTC. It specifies CAWSVSLGPKLYNEQFF. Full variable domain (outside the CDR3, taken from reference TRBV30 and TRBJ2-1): SQTIHQWPATLVQPVGSPLSLECTVEGTSNPNLYWYRQAAGRGLQLLFYSVGIGQISSEVPQNLSASRPQDRQFILSSKKLLLSDSGFYLCAWSVSLGPKLYNEQFFGPGTRLTVL.

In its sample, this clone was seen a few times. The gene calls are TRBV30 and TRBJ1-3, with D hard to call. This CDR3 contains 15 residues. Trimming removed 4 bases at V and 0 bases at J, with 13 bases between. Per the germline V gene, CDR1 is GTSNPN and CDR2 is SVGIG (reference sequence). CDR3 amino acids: CAWTVGRVSGNTIYF. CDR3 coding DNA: TGTGCCTGGACGGTAGGGAGGGTCTCTGGAAACACCATATATTTT.